These 8 T cell receptor beta chains originate from one sample sequenced in a study of cytomegalovirus exposure and HLA in healthy donors (TCRdb year 2017). To prepare the library, the immunoSEQ multiplex PCR assay was applied. TCRdb mirrors the immuneACCESS table, restricted to in-frame sequences. Some clones are absent from its copies; in checked studies, under half trace to an unresolved V gene, and the reason for the others is unknown. The sample has approximately 72,000 clones on record, 90% to 95% of them singletons. Of the sample, roughly 0.63% falls within the top ten clones. The sample was PBMCs. The receptor set was obtained from a woman aged 18-35 years in good health and CMV-seronegative.

The chain has TRBV28 and TRBJ1-2; TRBD1 is a possible D gene (6 bases). Germline V gives CDR1 MDHEN, CDR2 SYDVKM. V lost 6 bases to trimming and J lost 4 bases, with 21 bases between them. The CDR3 totals 16 residues. This CDR3 reads CASRTTGTPAGYGYTF. CDR3 nucleotide sequence: TGTGCCAGCAGAACAACCGGGACACCGGCAGGCTATGGCTACACCTTC.

The chain links TRBV27 to TRBJ2-1; 7 nucleotides line up with TRBD2. This CDR3 has 14 residues. Germline CDR1 reads MNHEY; CDR2 reads SMNVEV (reference sequence). Trimming took 7 bases from V and 4 from J; bases not matched to a gene: 7. CDR3 protein: CASIPGGMYNEQFF. The CDR3 DNA sequence: TGTGCCAGCATACCGGGGGGTATGTACAATGAGCAGTTCTTC.

The count of this clone is one. V gene TRBV6-5 combines with J gene TRBJ2-7; D may be TRBD2 (5 bases). The V gene's germline CDR1 is MNHEY and CDR2 SVGAGI. V was clipped by 2 bases and J by 3 bases, with 8 bases between them. This CDR3 has 13 residues. CDR3 amino acids: CASSYGSHYEQYF. The CDR3 DNA follows: TGTGCCAGCAGTTACGGGAGCCACTACGAGCAGTACTTC.

This clone occurred once. The chain couples TRBV6-6 to TRBJ1-1, with unresolved D. The germline V and J ends were trimmed by 2 bases and 7 bases, with 11 bases remaining between them. The CDR3 consists of 13 residues. Per the germline V gene, CDR1 is MNHNY and CDR2 is SVGAGI (reference sequence). The CDR3 protein is CASSYGGRYEAFF. CDR3 nucleotide sequence: TGTGCCAGCAGTTACGGCGGGAGGTATGAAGCTTTCTTT.

This clone was recorded once. The chain recombines TRBV9 with TRBJ1-1; D ambiguous. This CDR3 has 16 residues. V lost 4 bases and J lost 1, with 17 bases in between. Germline V gene lookup returns CDR1 SGDLS and CDR2 YYNGEE. CDR3 DNA: TGTGCCAGCAGCCGAGCCCGTCAACCTGGGAACACTGAAGCTTTCTTT. The encoded protein is CASSRARQPGNTEAFF.

The chain joins TRBV7-3 to TRBJ1-1, with TRBD1 matching over 7 bases. The CDR3 runs 13 residues. The germline CDR1 and CDR2 sequences are SGHTA and FQGTGA. V shed 4 bases and J 6 bases; nucleotides not matched to a gene: 5. The DNA of the CDR3 is TGTGCCAGCAGCTCTACCGGACAGGCTGAAGCTTTCTTT. This translates into CASSSTGQAEAFF.

The gene calls are TRBV6-5 and TRBJ1-3; no clear D gene. The CDR3 consists of 16 residues. CDR1 is MNHEY and CDR2 is SVGAGI in the germline V gene. The V gene lost 0 bases and the J gene lost 0 bases, with 9 bases spanning the gap. In DNA form, the CDR3 reads TGTGCCAGCAGTTACTCTGGCCCCCACTCTGGAAACACCATATATTTT. This codes for CASSYSGPHSGNTIYF.

The J gene is TRBJ1-2, the V gene TRBV4-3, with 9 bases matching TRBD1. V dropped 4 bases and J dropped 8; count of bases not matched to a gene: 11. Germline loops: CDR1 LGHNA, CDR2 YSLEER. There are 15 residues in the CDR3. CDR3 sequence reads: CASSRTGQGRYGYTF. Written as DNA, the CDR3 is TGCGCCAGCAGCCGCACTGGACAGGGGCGGTACGGCTACACCTTC.